Listed below are T cell receptor beta chains from one sample, sequenced in a study of identical twins. MiXCR, applied by TCRdb to the 5' RACE reads, yields one record per CDR3 protein. Of about 1.7 million distinct CDR3 sequences in the sample, under 35% are singletons; the top ten hold around 0.25%. Source material: cord blood. Every receptor here comes from a newborn girl in good health. Both conserved end residues are part of each CDR3. D genes are given only for firm matches. Size is omitted from some rows. Given values are once, few, many or a class for expanded clones.

CDR3 DNA: TGCAGCGTTGCAGGGGACAGTACCTACGAGCAGTACTTC
CDR3 protein: CSVAGDSTYEQYF
D gene: TRBD1
J gene: TRBJ2-7
clone size: NA
V gene: TRBV29-1

CDR3 DNA: TGTGCCAGCAGCCAAGTCCGATACGGCCTGAACACTGAAGCTTTCTTT
CDR3 protein: CASSQVRYGLNTEAFF
D gene: NA
J gene: TRBJ1-1
clone size: few
V gene: TRBV14

CDR3 DNA: TGTGCCAGCAGTGCAAGACAGGGGGCGAACACTGAAGCTTTCTTT
CDR3 protein: CASSARQGANTEAFF
D gene: TRBD1
J gene: TRBJ1-1
clone size: many
V gene: TRBV25-1

CDR3 DNA: TGTGCCAGCAGCCCCCCCCCTAATGAAAAACTGTTTTTT
CDR3 protein: CASSPPPNEKLFF
D gene: NA
J gene: TRBJ1-4
clone size: many
V gene: TRBV12-3/TRBV12-4

CDR3 DNA: TGTGCCAGCAGCCAAGATCAGGGCAAGGGGTCCTATAATTCACCCCTCCACTTT
CDR3 protein: CASSQDQGKGSYNSPLHF
D gene: NA
J gene: TRBJ1-6
clone size: few
V gene: TRBV4-2

CDR3 DNA: TGTGCCAGCAGCCAAGTCCGGGACTACCGACGCTACACAGATACGCAGTATTTT
CDR3 protein: CASSQVRDYRRYTDTQYF
D gene: TRBD2
J gene: TRBJ2-3
clone size: NA
V gene: TRBV3-1

CDR3 DNA: TGTGCCAGCACCAAGGGTGCGGGGGGAAGTCGCAATGAGCAGTTCTTC
CDR3 protein: CASTKGAGGSRNEQFF
D gene: TRBD2
J gene: TRBJ2-1
clone size: NA
V gene: TRBV3-1

CDR3 DNA: TGCGCCAGCAGCCTCCTAGGGGAAGGTTCCTACGAGCAGTACTTC
CDR3 protein: CASSLLGEGSYEQYF
D gene: NA
J gene: TRBJ2-7
clone size: few
V gene: TRBV4-1

CDR3 DNA: TGTGCTAGTACCCGCCCTAGCGTCTACGAGCAGTACTTC
CDR3 protein: CASTRPSVYEQYF
D gene: NA
J gene: TRBJ2-7
clone size: few
V gene: TRBV12-5

CDR3 DNA: TGCAGTGCGCAGAGCGGGAGGTCCTACAATGAGCAGTACTTC
CDR3 protein: CSAQSGRSYNEQYF
D gene: TRBD2
J gene: TRBJ2-7
clone size: NA
V gene: TRBV20-1

CDR3 DNA: TGCGCCAGCAGATCGGTGCTCCGGCGGGGGGGATACCAAGAGACCCAGTACTTC
CDR3 protein: CASRSVLRRGGYQETQYF
D gene: TRBD2
J gene: TRBJ2-5
clone size: NA
V gene: TRBV5-1

CDR3 DNA: TGCGCCAGCAGCCAAGTAGGACTAGCCAAAAACATTCAGTACTTC
CDR3 protein: CASSQVGLAKNIQYF
D gene: NA
J gene: TRBJ2-4
clone size: many
V gene: TRBV4-1

CDR3 DNA: TGTGCCAGCAGCCGAGGGTCAACCCCCAGAGGCTACACCTTC
CDR3 protein: CASSRGSTPRGYTF
D gene: NA
J gene: TRBJ1-2
clone size: NA
V gene: TRBV6-5

CDR3 DNA: TGTGCCAGCAGCTTAGAAGGTAGTTTCTACAATGAGCAGTTCTTC
CDR3 protein: CASSLEGSFYNEQFF
D gene: NA
J gene: TRBJ2-1
clone size: few
V gene: TRBV7-8

CDR3 DNA: TGTGCCAGCAGTGCCCTGGGGCGCCTCTCCTACGAGCAGTACTTC
CDR3 protein: CASSALGRLSYEQYF
D gene: NA
J gene: TRBJ2-7
clone size: NA
V gene: TRBV12-3/TRBV12-4

CDR3 DNA: TGTGCCAGCAGCCCAGACAGCTTCACTGAAGCTTTCTTT
CDR3 protein: CASSPDSFTEAFF
D gene: NA
J gene: TRBJ1-1
clone size: few
V gene: TRBV11-3

CDR3 DNA: TGTGCCATCAGTGGTGGGACACTCGGTGAAAAACTGTTTTTT
CDR3 protein: CAISGGTLGEKLFF
D gene: NA
J gene: TRBJ1-4
clone size: few
V gene: TRBV10-3

CDR3 DNA: TGTGCCAGTAAGGGGGGTGGGGAGACCCAGTACTTC
CDR3 protein: CASKGGGETQYF
D gene: NA
J gene: TRBJ2-5
clone size: NA
V gene: TRBV19

CDR3 DNA: TGTGCCAGCACCTCAGGGATCCCCACAGATACGCAGTATTTT
CDR3 protein: CASTSGIPTDTQYF
D gene: NA
J gene: TRBJ2-3
clone size: NA
V gene: TRBV14

CDR3 DNA: TGCGCCAGCAGCTCGGAGGGACTAGCGGTCTACAATGAGCAGTTCTTC
CDR3 protein: CASSSEGLAVYNEQFF
D gene: TRBD2
J gene: TRBJ2-1
clone size: NA
V gene: TRBV5-1

CDR3 DNA: TGTGCCAGCAGCCTAGGTCTAGCGGTTTACTACGAGCAGTACTTC
CDR3 protein: CASSLGLAVYYEQYF
D gene: TRBD2
J gene: TRBJ2-7
clone size: few
V gene: TRBV7-8

CDR3 DNA: TGTGCCAGCAGCTTAGAGCGGACAGCGATAGATGGCTACACCTTC
CDR3 protein: CASSLERTAIDGYTF
D gene: NA
J gene: TRBJ1-2
clone size: NA
V gene: TRBV7-2

CDR3 DNA: TGTGCCAGCAAAGAGACAGGGGGAACTGAAGCTTTCTTT
CDR3 protein: CASKETGGTEAFF
D gene: TRBD1
J gene: TRBJ1-1
clone size: NA
V gene: TRBV28

CDR3 DNA: TGTGCCACCAAGGGGGGCTTCCAAGAGACCCAGTACTTC
CDR3 protein: CATKGGFQETQYF
D gene: NA
J gene: TRBJ2-5
clone size: few
V gene: TRBV6-6

CDR3 DNA: TGTGCCAGCAGCGCTCAGTACACTGAAGCTTTCTTT
CDR3 protein: CASSAQYTEAFF
D gene: NA
J gene: TRBJ1-1
clone size: NA
V gene: TRBV7-9

CDR3 DNA: TGTGCCAGCAGCTTATTACCGGGGGCGGGGACTGAAGCTTTCTTT
CDR3 protein: CASSLLPGAGTEAFF
D gene: NA
J gene: TRBJ1-1
clone size: NA
V gene: TRBV7-9

CDR3 DNA: TGTGCCAGCAGTTTATCAGTCACCAACACTGAAGCTTTCTTT
CDR3 protein: CASSLSVTNTEAFF
D gene: NA
J gene: TRBJ1-1
clone size: few
V gene: TRBV27

CDR3 DNA: TGCAGTGCTAGAGGTCCGACTAGCGGGAGGGCCCGTAAGGACACAGATACGCAGTATTTT
CDR3 protein: CSARGPTSGRARKDTDTQYF
D gene: TRBD2
J gene: TRBJ2-3
clone size: NA
V gene: TRBV20-1

CDR3 DNA: TGTGCCAGCAGCCGTTACGGACAGGGGCAAGAGACCCAGTACTTC
CDR3 protein: CASSRYGQGQETQYF
D gene: TRBD1
J gene: TRBJ2-5
clone size: few
V gene: TRBV3-1

CDR3 DNA: TGTGCCAGCAGTGAGGAGGGGCCCTACGAGCAGTACTTC
CDR3 protein: CASSEEGPYEQYF
D gene: NA
J gene: TRBJ2-7
clone size: many
V gene: TRBV25-1

CDR3 DNA: TGTGCCAGCAGTTACTCGAGCAGGGGGGGAGCTAACTATGGCTACACCTTC
CDR3 protein: CASSYSSRGGANYGYTF
D gene: TRBD1
J gene: TRBJ1-2
clone size: NA
V gene: TRBV6-5

CDR3 DNA: TGCAGTGCTAGAGCCCAGATAAGAGCCTTAGCCAACATTCAGTACTTC
CDR3 protein: CSARAQIRALANIQYF
D gene: NA
J gene: TRBJ2-4
clone size: NA
V gene: TRBV20-1

CDR3 DNA: TGCAGTGCTGGAGCGCCGGACAGGGGGCGGTCACTGTCCCACAATGAGCAGTTCTTC
CDR3 protein: CSAGAPDRGRSLSHNEQFF
D gene: TRBD1
J gene: TRBJ2-1
clone size: NA
V gene: TRBV20-1

CDR3 DNA: TGCAGTGCTAGAGGTGGGCAGTTCTTC
CDR3 protein: CSARGGQFF
D gene: NA
J gene: TRBJ2-1
clone size: NA
V gene: TRBV20-1

CDR3 DNA: TGTGCCAGCAGCTCCTGGACAGGGGGAGGCGGGGAGCTGTTTTTT
CDR3 protein: CASSSWTGGGGELFF
D gene: TRBD1
J gene: TRBJ2-2
clone size: NA
V gene: TRBV5-5

CDR3 DNA: TGTGCCAGCAGCTTACGGTGGGGGAACACTGAAGCTTTCTTT
CDR3 protein: CASSLRWGNTEAFF
D gene: NA
J gene: TRBJ1-1
clone size: NA
V gene: TRBV7-2

CDR3 DNA: TGCGCCAGCAGCTCAACCGGGACACCCTCTGGAAACACCATATATTTT
CDR3 protein: CASSSTGTPSGNTIYF
D gene: NA
J gene: TRBJ1-3
clone size: few
V gene: TRBV5-1

CDR3 DNA: TGCAGTGCTAGTGAAGGGGAACGGCCCCAGCATTTT
CDR3 protein: CSASEGERPQHF
D gene: NA
J gene: TRBJ1-5
clone size: NA
V gene: TRBV20-1

CDR3 DNA: TGTGCCAGCAGTACCGGGACAGGGACCGGTGGCTACACCTTC
CDR3 protein: CASSTGTGTGGYTF
D gene: TRBD1
J gene: TRBJ1-2
clone size: few
V gene: TRBV2

CDR3 DNA: TGCGCCAGCAGCTTGTACAGGGGTGGTACCAACGTCCTGACTTTC
CDR3 protein: CASSLYRGGTNVLTF
D gene: TRBD1
J gene: TRBJ2-6
clone size: NA
V gene: TRBV5-1

CDR3 DNA: TGTGCCAGCAGCTTACTTCGGGACACTGTGAACACCGGGGAGCTGTTTTTT
CDR3 protein: CASSLLRDTVNTGELFF
D gene: NA
J gene: TRBJ2-2
clone size: NA
V gene: TRBV7-8

CDR3 DNA: TGCGCCAGCAGCTTGAGTCGGGCCGGGACAGGGGGCACCGGGGAGCTGTTTTTT
CDR3 protein: CASSLSRAGTGGTGELFF
D gene: TRBD1
J gene: TRBJ2-2
clone size: once
V gene: TRBV5-1

CDR3 DNA: TGCAGTGCTACACCCAGGACTAGCCCTTATGGGGATGAGCAGTTCTTC
CDR3 protein: CSATPRTSPYGDEQFF
D gene: TRBD2
J gene: TRBJ2-1
clone size: NA
V gene: TRBV20-1

CDR3 DNA: TGTGCCAGCAGCAACCGGGACAGGAATACCTACGAGCAGTACTTC
CDR3 protein: CASSNRDRNTYEQYF
D gene: NA
J gene: TRBJ2-7
clone size: few
V gene: TRBV21-1

CDR3 DNA: TGTGCCAGCAGCCGCAGGGGGGCCGCTAGCACAGATACGCAGTATTTT
CDR3 protein: CASSRRGAASTDTQYF
D gene: NA
J gene: TRBJ2-3
clone size: few
V gene: TRBV11-2

CDR3 DNA: TGCAGTGCTGCCCGTCGAGGGATGAAGCAGTACTTC
CDR3 protein: CSAARRGMKQYF
D gene: NA
J gene: TRBJ2-7
clone size: NA
V gene: TRBV20-1

CDR3 DNA: TGCGCCAGCAGCCCAGGGACAGGCTACACAGATACGCAGTATTTT
CDR3 protein: CASSPGTGYTDTQYF
D gene: TRBD1
J gene: TRBJ2-3
clone size: many
V gene: TRBV28

CDR3 DNA: TGTGCCAGCAGCTTGCCCGGGACTAGCGCGACCGGGGAGCTGTTTTTT
CDR3 protein: CASSLPGTSATGELFF
D gene: TRBD2
J gene: TRBJ2-2
clone size: NA
V gene: TRBV13

CDR3 DNA: TGTGCCAGTTCGGCAGAAGAGGGCTATAGCAATCAGCCCCAGCATTTT
CDR3 protein: CASSAEEGYSNQPQHF
D gene: NA
J gene: TRBJ1-5
clone size: NA
V gene: TRBV28

CDR3 DNA: TGTGCCAGCAGCCGCTCGGTTTTAGCGGGAGGGCCCACCCTCTACGAGCAGTACTTC
CDR3 protein: CASSRSVLAGGPTLYEQYF
D gene: TRBD2
J gene: TRBJ2-7
clone size: NA
V gene: TRBV3-1